A selection of T cell receptor beta chains follows, all from one sample in a study of cytomegalovirus exposure and HLA in healthy donors. Sequencing used immunoSEQ multiplex PCR; TCRdb keeps in-frame clones, though not all of them. The sample includes almost 200,000 clones, roughly 77% of them seen just once. The sequenced material came from PBMCs. The source is a woman younger than 45 in good health and CMV-seronegative. Each CDR3 is given without its conserved first and last residue. The order of the fields is J gene, V gene, clone size, CDR3 protein. Clone size appears in some rows only: once, few, many, or a class for an expanded clone.

>TRBJ2-7|TRBV20-1|NA
SATESAEQY
>TRBJ2-5|TRBV30|few
AWSGRPSGPSQETQY
>TRBJ1-5|TRBV6-1|NA
ASSRDRGNQPQH
>TRBJ2-1|TRBV30|NA
ASTQGMGGENNEQF
>TRBJ2-7|TRBV6-1|NA
ASRDYQERYEQY
>TRBJ1-5|TRBV5-6|NA
ASSLWTGVQPQH
>TRBJ2-2|TRBV5-1|few
ASSSSGEGATVLF
>TRBJ2-6|TRBV9|NA
ASSVGRGSGANVLT
>TRBJ1-5|TRBV7-9|once
ASSSHSQSGDQPQH
>TRBJ1-4|TRBV5-1|once
ASSQSRDRGRMGFEKLF
>TRBJ1-5|TRBV19|NA
ASLPRVGNQPQH
>TRBJ2-7|TRBV27|few
ASSPSTSGSYEQY
>TRBJ1-2|TRBV2|few
ASSEALQGGGYT
>TRBJ2-5|TRBV30|NA
AWRLAVQETQY
>TRBJ2-1|TRBV6-5|NA
ASQRAGLLF
>TRBJ1-5|TRBV6-5|NA
ASSYSITGNQPQH
>TRBJ2-2|TRBV7-8|NA
ASSQAGGATGELF
>TRBJ1-2|TRBV18|NA
ASSRQGYDGYT
>TRBJ1-6|TRBV14|few
ASSHLTGNNSPLH
>TRBJ2-1|TRBV6-5|NA
ASRRQGADNEQF
>TRBJ2-1|TRBV4-1|NA
ASSLQAGGGAYNEQF
>TRBJ2-6|TRBV6-5|NA
AAGGKAGANVLT
>TRBJ2-3|TRBV30|NA
AWSVGKAVSTDTQY